Below are 7 T cell receptor beta chains sequenced from a single sample in a study of lymphopenia after photon versus proton radiotherapy. Clones were read by immunoSEQ multiplex PCR, and TCRdb kept only the in-frame ones, dropping some. The repertoire holds 15,000 to 20,000 clones, about 88% seen once, with about 9.1% in the top ten. The sample here was peripheral blood, taken from a patient treated with proton-based radiotherapy. These receptors all stem from a man between 70 and 80 years old with pancreatic cancer.

The V call is TRBV5-1, the J call TRBJ1-6, with TRBD1 matching over 10 bases. CDR3 size: 15 residues. CDR1 and CDR2 (germline): SGHRS, YFSETQ. V lost 4 bases to trimming and J lost 8 bases; unmatched junction nucleotides: 6. The CDR3: CASSGEGQGDSPLHF. CDR3 in DNA: TGCGCCAGCAGCGGAGAAGGACAGGGGGATTCACCCCTCCACTTT.

The rearrangement links TRBV2 to TRBJ1-1; D gene ambiguous. Trimming took off 3 bases at V and 1 base at J, with 3 bases between the two ends. The length of the CDR3 is 12 residues. Germline CDR1 and CDR2: SNHLY and FYNNEI. CDR3 amino acids: CASSDPNTEAFF. In DNA, the CDR3 is TGTGCCAGCAGTGACCCGAACACTGAAGCTTTCTTT.

The chain combines TRBV18 with TRBJ2-6; D is unresolved. Trimming took 5 bases from V and 0 from J, leaving 17 bases between them. CDR3 length equals 18 residues. From germline, CDR1 is KGHSH and CDR2 LQKENI. Here the CDR3 reads CASSRTSLPSSGANVLTF. CDR3 sequence (DNA): TGTGCCAGCTCAAGGACCTCCCTACCGTCCTCTGGGGCCAACGTCCTGACTTTC.

This sequence joins TRBV6-1 and TRBJ1-6, with D hard to call. Trimming shortened V by 6 bases and J by 11 bases, and 20 bases separated the two germline ends. The CDR3 has 15 residues. Germline loops: CDR1 MNHNS, CDR2 SASEGT. The CDR3 is CASRVGRDRETPLHF. In nucleotides, the CDR3 is TGTGCCAGCAGGGTAGGACGGGATAGAGAAACACCCCTCCACTTT.

This sequence joins TRBV5-1 and TRBJ1-2; perhaps TRBD1 as D (5 bases). V was cut by 2 bases and J by 2 bases, with 16 bases left in between. Germline assignment: CDR1 SGHRS and CDR2 YFSETQ. The CDR3 extends over 16 amino acids. The CDR3 DNA sequence: TGCGCCAGCAGCTTTGGGGGAGCTAGCTCCAACTATGGCTACACCTTC. It translates to CASSFGGASSNYGYTF.

V gene TRBV2 combines with J gene TRBJ2-6, with unresolved D. The CDR3 is 12 residues long. Per the germline V gene, CDR1 is SNHLY and CDR2 is FYNNEI. Deletions cut 8 bases from V and 5 bases from J, with 7 bases between. The CDR3 protein is CASGVWANVLTF. The CDR3 DNA follows: TGTGCCAGCGGGGTCTGGGCCAACGTCCTGACTTTC.

The genes are TRBV7-3 and TRBJ1-6; no reliable D call. The CDR3 length is 15 residues. Trimming cost V 4 bases and J 0 bases, with 7 bases left between them. In germline, CDR1 is SGHTA, CDR2 FQGTGA. CDR3 loop: CASSSRGSYNSPLHF. CDR3 nucleotides: TGTGCCAGCAGCTCCCGTGGCTCCTATAATTCACCCCTCCACTTT.